The 19 T cell receptor beta chains in this list originate from one sample, sequenced in a study of vaccination and CD4 T cells after COVID-19. No antigen has been identified for these receptors. Sequenced with the Oncomine TCR Beta short-read assay was DNA taken from cultured CD4+ T cells. TCRdb re-called the PCR reads with MiXCR, one entry per CDR3 protein. The table includes about 21,000 distinct CDR3 sequences, 48% detected once. Treatment in this sample: 10-day PBMC culture with coronavirus spike peptide pools or control peptides (ViraFEST assay). The specimen was CD4+ T cells from blood, cultured in vitro, collected after SARS-CoV-2 vaccination. Every receptor here comes from a human donor who had recovered from COVID-19.

This sequence joins TRBV6-1 and TRBJ1-5; 7 nucleotides align to TRBD1. V trimming: 9 bases; J trimming: 3 bases; junction bases outside the gene matches: 5. The CDR3 runs 13 residues. The germline V gene encodes CDR1 MNHNS and CDR2 SASEGT. CDR3 DNA sequence: TGTGCCAGTAAACAGGGGTTCAATCAGCCCCAGCATTTT. Translation gives CASKQGFNQPQHF.

The V gene is TRBV7-9, the J gene TRBJ2-3; the D gene is possibly TRBD1 (6 bases). This CDR3 spans 16 amino acids. Trimming cost V 5 bases and J 2 bases, with 17 bases left between them. Germline CDR1 and CDR2: SEHNR and FQNEAQ (reference sequence). The DNA for the CDR3 is TGTGCCAGCAGCCGAGCAGGGGTTATAAACACAGATACGCAGTATTTT. It is translated as CASSRAGVINTDTQYF.

This clonotype was picked up a small number of times. This sequence joins TRBV19 and TRBJ2-5; TRBD1 aligns across 9 bases. Germline V gene sequence: CDR1 LNHDA, CDR2 SQIVND (reference sequence). The CDR3 has 16 amino acids. Trimming took 3 bases from V and 4 from J; bases not matched to a gene: 9. The CDR3 region is CASSMRQGGRGETQYF. DNA for the CDR3: TGTGCCAGTAGTATGAGACAGGGGGGTCGGGGAGAGACCCAGTACTTC.

As for this clonotype: The junction departs from the called germline gene at one end, perhaps through a read error. The chain joins TRBV6-1 to TRBJ1-1, with 7 bases matching TRBD1. There are 16 residues in the CDR3. The V gene's germline CDR1 is MNHNS and CDR2 SASEGT. The CDR3 sequence: CASSEGNRGVNTEAFF. CDR3 nucleotide sequence: TGTGCCAGCAGCGAAGGCAACAGGGGAGTGAACACTGAAGCTTTCTTT.

This clonotype was seen only a few times. The V gene is TRBV24-1, the J gene TRBJ2-2; D perhaps matches TRBD1 (5 bases). V was clipped by 2 bases and J by 1 base, with 10 bases between them. Germline V gene lookup returns CDR1 KGHDR and CDR2 SFDVKD. CDR3 length: 16 residues. The CDR3 loop reads CATSDYHTGNTGELFF. The CDR3 DNA follows: TGTGCCACCAGTGATTATCATACAGGGAACACCGGGGAGCTGTTTTTT.

This chain uses TRBV19 with TRBJ2-3, with 7 bases that match TRBD2. The CDR3 totals 15 residues. The germline gives CDR1 LNHDA, CDR2 SQIVND (reference sequence). Unmatched junction bases numbered 15, after V lost 10 bases and J lost 5 bases. The CDR3, as DNA: TGTGCCACCTCCCAATCGGGGGAGGGCCGAGATACGCAGTATTTT. Translated, it gives CATSQSGEGRDTQYF.

This chain links TRBV4-3 with TRBJ1-1, with D unclear. The CDR3 has 15 residues. Germline V gene lookup returns CDR1 LGHNA and CDR2 YSLEER. V was cut by 1 base and J by 4 bases, with 13 bases left in between. For the CDR3, the DNA is TGCGCCAGCAGCCAAGTGGGAGGTGGGATCACTGAAGCTTTCTTT. Translation: CASSQVGGGITEAFF.

The CDR3 DNA follows: TGTGCCAGCAGTGCCGGGACTAGCGGGGGGACGCAGTATTTT. This sequence encodes CASSAGTSGGTQYF. This rearrangement joins TRBV6-1 to TRBJ2-3, with 15 bases that match TRBD2. Germline loops: CDR1 MNHNS, CDR2 SASEGT. After removal of 4 bases from V and 9 bases from J, the junction contained 2 bases not matched to a gene. This CDR3 has 14 amino acids.

This clonotype turned up a few times. V gene TRBV7-2 combines with J gene TRBJ2-5; D ambiguous. From germline, CDR1 is SGHTA and CDR2 FQGNSA. The CDR3 covers 13 residues. V lost 0 bases and J lost 5, with 7 bases in between. CDR3 coding DNA: TGTGCCAGCAGCTTAGCTATAAGGGAGACCCAGTACTTC. This sequence encodes CASSLAIRETQYF.

The chain recombines TRBV20-1 with TRBJ1-1; D perhaps matches TRBD1 (6 bases). V dropped 7 bases and J dropped 1 base, with 7 bases sitting between them. Per germline, CDR1 DFQATT and CDR2 SNEGSKA (reference sequence). The CDR3 runs to 11 residues. In nucleotides, the CDR3 is TGCAGTGTGGACAGGAACACTGAAGCTTTCTTT. Amino acids: CSVDRNTEAFF.

The chain recombines TRBV7-2 with TRBJ2-3; 8 bases line up with TRBD2. Germline V gene data show CDR1 as SGHTA and CDR2 as FQGNSA. The CDR3 length is 15 residues. V trimming: 2 bases; J trimming: 4 bases; junction bases outside the gene matches: 5. As DNA, the CDR3 is TGTGCCAGCAGCTTACCTGGACTAGCCGCAGATACGCAGTATTTT. It yields the protein CASSLPGLAADTQYF.

This rearrangement joins TRBV10-2 to TRBJ2-7, with D possibly TRBD2 on 6 matching bases. Germline V CDR1 and CDR2: WSHSY, SAAADI. The CDR3 has 15 amino acids. Trimming stripped 7 bases from V and 4 bases from J, with 20 bases between. The DNA for the CDR3 is TGCGCCAGCAAGCGGGCGGCTGGCCTCGATTACGAGCAGTACTTC. Protein product: CASKRAAGLDYEQYF.

J is TRBJ2-2 and V is TRBV7-9; D unresolved. This CDR3 is built from 15 residues. The V end was cut by 5 bases, the J end by 0 bases, with 10 bases between. Germline V gives CDR1 SEHNR, CDR2 FQNEAQ (reference sequence). Here the CDR3 DNA reads TGTGCCAGCAGCCCGAGGTCAGCGAACACCGGGGAGCTGTTTTTT. This gives the protein CASSPRSANTGELFF.

V gene TRBV7-2 combines with J gene TRBJ1-3, with a possible D match to TRBD1 (5 bases). Germline assignment: CDR1 SGHTA and CDR2 FQGNSA. V lost 3 bases and J 2 bases, leaving 5 bases between the germline ends. This CDR3 has 13 amino acids. Here the CDR3 DNA reads TGTGCCAGCAGCTTGACAGCTGGAAACACCATATATTTT. This codes for CASSLTAGNTIYF.

The J gene is TRBJ2-5, the V gene TRBV10-1; possible D gene TRBD1, 7 bases. The CDR3 sequence is 17 residues long. Germline assignment: CDR1 WNHNN and CDR2 SYGVQD (reference sequence). V lost 3 bases and J lost 3, with 20 bases in between. CDR3 residues: CASSDSSDAGGKETQYF. Here the CDR3 DNA reads TGCGCCAGCAGTGATAGTTCCGATGCAGGGGGGAAAGAGACCCAGTACTTC.

J is TRBJ1-6 and V is TRBV28; no reliable D call. CDR1 MDHEN and CDR2 SYDVKM come from the germline V gene. The CDR3 consists of 15 residues. Deletions cut 4 bases from V and 5 bases from J, with 12 bases between. The CDR3 DNA is TGTGCCAGCAGTTCCCCTCGGGGAAATAATTCACCCCTCCACTTT. Its protein is CASSSPRGNNSPLHF.

This clonotype has more than one count but fewer than ten. This rearrangement joins TRBV29-1 to TRBJ1-5; tentatively, D is TRBD1 (6 bases). With 4 bases removed from V and 4 bases from J, the gap between germline ends came to 11 bases. The V gene's germline CDR1 is SQVTM and CDR2 ANQGSEA. This CDR3 spans 13 amino acids. This CDR3 is CSVGQGRNQPQHF. CDR3 coding DNA: TGCAGCGTTGGGCAGGGGAGAAATCAGCCCCAGCATTTT.

V is TRBV7-8 and J is TRBJ1-2; D uncertain. The CDR3 is 14 residues long. The V end lost 5 bases, the J end lost 4 bases, and 14 bases lay between the germline ends. Looked up from germline, CDR1 is SGHVS and CDR2 is FQNEAQ. CDR3 DNA sequence: TGTGCCAGCAGCAACTCGGCGGCATCCTATGGCTACACCTTC. Protein sequence: CASSNSAASYGYTF.

The genes are TRBV19 and TRBJ1-2; 11 bases are a match to TRBD1. The CDR3 runs 14 residues. CDR1 is LNHDA and CDR2 is SQIVND in the germline V gene (reference sequence). Trimming at V came to 7 bases and at J to 4 bases, leaving 5 bases not matched to a gene. The CDR3 bases are TGTGCCAGTACTAAGGGACAGGGGGGCTATGGCTACACCTTC. It yields the protein CASTKGQGGYGYTF.